This TCR beta chain appears in the sequencing data of a study of technical replicates of blood from a few donors (dated by TCRdb to about 2017). CDR1 and CDR2 are read off the germline V gene as MDHEN and SYDVKM. At the junction V is shortened by 11 bases and J by 6 bases; bases outside the gene matches: 10. The CDR3 sequence holds 12 residues, the cysteine and phenylalanine included. Kept here is only the CDR3 DNA, which spans 36 bases and is read in frame from base 1. With respect to this clone: No antigen is known for it. No qualities accompany the bases; no much larger clone lies one base away.

Library preparation employed the immunoSEQ multiplex PCR assay. TCRdb re-hosts the immuneACCESS table, in-frame sequences only. Its copies lack some clones; in the studies checked, an unresolved V gene accounts for under half of them, and the cause for the rest is not known. Counted in this sample were some 11,000 clones; around 91% of them appeared once. 7.5% to 9.5% of the sample rests with the top ten. This TCR was sampled from a human donor in good health. The sample comprised PBMCs. This chain joins TRBV28 to TRBJ2-7, and TRBD1 aligns with 7 junction nucleotides. For the CDR3, the sequence is CACGQAEAEQYF. The DNA sequence is given as TGTGCCTGTGGACAGGCCGAGGCCGAGCAGTACTTC. Beyond the CDR3, the reference TRBV28 and TRBJ2-7 genes provide the residues; the full variable domain reads: DVKVTQSSRYLVKRTGEKVFLECVQDMDHENMFWYRQDPGLGLRLIYFSYDVKMKEKGDIPEGYSVSREKKERFSLILESASTNQTSMYLCACGQAEAEQYFGPGTRLTVT.